This T cell receptor beta chain is from a study of blood T cell repertoires in COVID-19. Germline V lookup: CDR1 SGHRS, CDR2 YFSETQ. The CDR3 loop spans 13 amino acids. Trimming removed 3 bases at V and 8 bases at J, with 12 bases between. Sequenced by immunoSEQ multiplex PCR; TCRdb stores in-frame clones only, minus some. This table has around 160,000 clones, approximately 80% appearing once. The material sequenced was peripheral blood. This chain uses TRBV5-1 with TRBJ2-1, with a possible D match to TRBD2 (5 bases). The clonotype originates from a woman aged 80 or over with acute or convalescent COVID-19. CDR3 nucleotide sequence: TGCGCCAGCAGCTACGCCGGAGGCCATGAGCAGTTCTTC. Protein product: CASSYAGGHEQFF.